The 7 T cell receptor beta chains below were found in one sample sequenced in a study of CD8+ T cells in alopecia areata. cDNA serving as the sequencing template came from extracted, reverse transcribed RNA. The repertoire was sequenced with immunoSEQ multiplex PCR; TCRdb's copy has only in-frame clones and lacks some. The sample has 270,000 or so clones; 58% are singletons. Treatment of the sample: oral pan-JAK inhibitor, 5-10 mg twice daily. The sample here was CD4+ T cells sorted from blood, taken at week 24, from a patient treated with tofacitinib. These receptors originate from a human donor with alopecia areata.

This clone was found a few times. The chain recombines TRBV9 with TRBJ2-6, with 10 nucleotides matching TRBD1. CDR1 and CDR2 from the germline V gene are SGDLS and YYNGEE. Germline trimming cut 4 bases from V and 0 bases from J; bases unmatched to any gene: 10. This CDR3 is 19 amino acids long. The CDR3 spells CASSPRGQGEISGANVLTF. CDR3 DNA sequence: TGTGCCAGCAGCCCCCGTGGACAGGGGGAAATCTCTGGGGCCAACGTCCTGACTTTC. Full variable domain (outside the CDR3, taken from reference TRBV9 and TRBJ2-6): DSGVTQTPKHLITATGQRVTLRCSPRSGDLSVYWYQQSLDQGLQFLIQYYNGEERAKGNILERFSAQQFPDLHSELNLSSLELGDSALYFCASSPRGQGEISGANVLTFGAGSRLTVL.

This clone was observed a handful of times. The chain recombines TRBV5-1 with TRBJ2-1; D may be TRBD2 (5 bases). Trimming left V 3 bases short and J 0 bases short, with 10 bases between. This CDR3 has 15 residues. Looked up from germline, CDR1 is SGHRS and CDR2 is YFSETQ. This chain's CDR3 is CASSSGGLSYNEQFF. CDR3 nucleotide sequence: TGCGCCAGCAGCTCAGGCGGGCTCTCCTACAATGAGCAGTTCTTC.

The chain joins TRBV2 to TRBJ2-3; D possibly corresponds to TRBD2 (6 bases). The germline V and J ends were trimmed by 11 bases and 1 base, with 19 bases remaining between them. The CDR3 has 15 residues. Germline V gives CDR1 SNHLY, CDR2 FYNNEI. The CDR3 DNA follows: TGTGCCGGCCTCGGGGTAGCGGCCCGCACAGATACGCAGTATTTT. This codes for CAGLGVAARTDTQYF.

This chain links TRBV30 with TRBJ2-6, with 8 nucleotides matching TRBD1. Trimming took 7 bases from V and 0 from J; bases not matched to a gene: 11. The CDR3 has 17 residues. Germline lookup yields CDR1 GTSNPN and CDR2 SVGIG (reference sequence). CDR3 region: CALSTGTGYSGANVLTF. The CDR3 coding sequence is TGTGCCTTATCCACCGGGACAGGCTACTCTGGGGCCAACGTCCTGACTTTC.

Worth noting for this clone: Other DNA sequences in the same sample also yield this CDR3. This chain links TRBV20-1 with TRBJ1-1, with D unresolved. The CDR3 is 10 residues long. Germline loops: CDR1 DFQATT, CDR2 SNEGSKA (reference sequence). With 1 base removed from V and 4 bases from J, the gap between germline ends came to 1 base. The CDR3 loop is CSARGTEAFF. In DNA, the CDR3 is TGCAGTGCTAGAGGCACTGAAGCTTTCTTT.

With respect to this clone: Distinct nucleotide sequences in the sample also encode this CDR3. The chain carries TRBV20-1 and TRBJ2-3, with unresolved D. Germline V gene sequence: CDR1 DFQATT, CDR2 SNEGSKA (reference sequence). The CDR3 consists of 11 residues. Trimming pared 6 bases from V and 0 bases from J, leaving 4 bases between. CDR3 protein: CSASSTDTQYF. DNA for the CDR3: TGCAGTGCGTCTAGCACAGATACGCAGTATTTT.

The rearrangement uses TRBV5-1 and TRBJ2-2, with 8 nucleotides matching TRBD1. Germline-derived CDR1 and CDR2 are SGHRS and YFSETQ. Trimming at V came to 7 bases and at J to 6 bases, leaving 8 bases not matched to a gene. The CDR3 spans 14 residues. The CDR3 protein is CASRLDREAGELFF. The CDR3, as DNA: TGCGCCAGCCGACTGGACAGGGAGGCCGGGGAGCTGTTTTTT.